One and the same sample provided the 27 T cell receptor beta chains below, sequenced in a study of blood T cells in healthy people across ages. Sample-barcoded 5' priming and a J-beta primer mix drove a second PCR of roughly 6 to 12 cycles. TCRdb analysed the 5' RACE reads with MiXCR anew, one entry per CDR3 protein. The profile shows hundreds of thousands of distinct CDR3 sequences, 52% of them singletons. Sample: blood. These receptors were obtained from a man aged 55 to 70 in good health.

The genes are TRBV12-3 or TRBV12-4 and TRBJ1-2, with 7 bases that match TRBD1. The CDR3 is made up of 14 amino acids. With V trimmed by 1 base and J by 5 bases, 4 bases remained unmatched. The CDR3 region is CASSLGRGKYGYTF. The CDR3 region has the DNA TGTGCCAGCAGTTTAGGCAGGGGGAAGTATGGCTACACCTTC.

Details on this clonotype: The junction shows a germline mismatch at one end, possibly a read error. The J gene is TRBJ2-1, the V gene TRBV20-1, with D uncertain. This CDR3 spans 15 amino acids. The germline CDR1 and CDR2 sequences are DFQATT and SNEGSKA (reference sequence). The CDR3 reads CSARKTASSYNGQFF. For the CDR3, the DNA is TGCAGTGCTAGGAAGACTGCCAGCTCCTACAATGGGCAGTTCTTC.

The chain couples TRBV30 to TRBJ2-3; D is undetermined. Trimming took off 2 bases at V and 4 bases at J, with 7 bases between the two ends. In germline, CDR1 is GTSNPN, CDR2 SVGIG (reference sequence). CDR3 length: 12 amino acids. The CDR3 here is CAWSQWADTQYF. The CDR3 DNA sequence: TGTGCCTGGAGTCAGTGGGCAGATACGCAGTATTTT.

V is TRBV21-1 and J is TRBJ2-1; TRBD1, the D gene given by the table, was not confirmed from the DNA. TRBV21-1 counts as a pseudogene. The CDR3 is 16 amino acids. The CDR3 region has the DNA TGTGCCAGCAGCGACAGGGGTGTGAGTTCCTACAATGAGCAGTTCTTC. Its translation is CASSDRGVSSYNEQFF.

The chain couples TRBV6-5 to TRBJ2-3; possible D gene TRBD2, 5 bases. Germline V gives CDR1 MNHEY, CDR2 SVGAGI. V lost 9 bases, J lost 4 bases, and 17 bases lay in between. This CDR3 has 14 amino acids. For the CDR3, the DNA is TGTGCCAGTGCCTCCCAGCGGAACTCAGATACGCAGTATTTT. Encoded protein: CASASQRNSDTQYF.

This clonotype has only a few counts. CDR3 loop: CASSLQPDYGYTF. CDR3 coding DNA: TGTGCCAGCAGCTTACAGCCGGACTATGGCTACACCTTC. This sequence joins TRBV7-2 and TRBJ1-2; D ambiguous. The CDR3 extends over 13 amino acids. The ends were cut back, 2 bases at V and 3 bases at J, with 7 bases in the middle. CDR1 is SGHTA and CDR2 is FQGNSA in the germline V gene.

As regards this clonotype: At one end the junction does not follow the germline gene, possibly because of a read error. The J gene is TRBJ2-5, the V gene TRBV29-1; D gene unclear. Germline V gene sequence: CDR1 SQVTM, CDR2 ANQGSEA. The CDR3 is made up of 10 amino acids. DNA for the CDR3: TGCAGCGTTTTATTGGAGATCCAGTACTTC. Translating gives CSVLLEIQYF. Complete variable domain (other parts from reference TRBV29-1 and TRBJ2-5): SAVISQKPSRDICQRGTSLTIQCQVDSQVTMMFWYRQQPGQSLTLIATANQGSEATYESGFVIDKFPISRPNLTFSTLTVSNMSPEDSSIYLCSVLLEIQYFGPGTRLLVL.

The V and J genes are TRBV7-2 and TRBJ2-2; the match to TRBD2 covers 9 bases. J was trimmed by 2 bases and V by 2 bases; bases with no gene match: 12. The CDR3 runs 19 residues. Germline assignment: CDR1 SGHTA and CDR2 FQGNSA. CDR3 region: CASSLRGSGGITNTGELFF. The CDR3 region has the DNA TGTGCCAGCAGCTTACGTGGTAGCGGGGGCATTACTAACACCGGGGAGCTGTTTTTT.

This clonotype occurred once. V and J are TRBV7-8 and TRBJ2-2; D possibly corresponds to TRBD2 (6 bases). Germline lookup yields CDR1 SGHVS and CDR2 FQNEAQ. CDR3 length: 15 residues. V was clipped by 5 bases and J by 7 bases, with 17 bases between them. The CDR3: CASSPTGSGDGELFF. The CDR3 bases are TGTGCCAGCAGCCCCACCGGGAGCGGTGACGGGGAGCTGTTTTTT. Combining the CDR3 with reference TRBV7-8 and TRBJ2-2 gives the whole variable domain GAGVSQSPRYKVAKRGQDVALRCDPISGHVSLFWYQQALGQGPEFLTYFQNEAQLDKSGLPSDRFFAERPEGSVSTLKIQRTQQEDSAVYLCASSPTGSGDGELFFGEGSRLTVL.

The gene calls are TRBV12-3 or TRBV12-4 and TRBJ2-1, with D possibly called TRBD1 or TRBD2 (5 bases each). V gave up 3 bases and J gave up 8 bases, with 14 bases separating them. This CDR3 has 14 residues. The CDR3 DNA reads TGTGCCAGCAGTTTCCGGGACCCGGGTGATGAGCAGTTCTTC. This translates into CASSFRDPGDEQFF.

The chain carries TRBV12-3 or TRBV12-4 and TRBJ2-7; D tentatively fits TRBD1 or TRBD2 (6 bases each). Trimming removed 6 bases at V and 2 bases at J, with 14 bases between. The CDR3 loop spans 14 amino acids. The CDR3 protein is CASRPVGGPYEQYF. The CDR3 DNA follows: TGTGCCAGCAGACCCGTTGGGGGGCCCTACGAGCAGTACTTC.

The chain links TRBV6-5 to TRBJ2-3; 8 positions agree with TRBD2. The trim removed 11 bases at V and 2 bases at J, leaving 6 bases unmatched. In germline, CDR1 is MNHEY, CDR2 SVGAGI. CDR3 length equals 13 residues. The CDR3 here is CAAGTSVTDTQYF. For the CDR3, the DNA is TGTGCCGCCGGGACTAGTGTCACAGATACGCAGTATTTT.

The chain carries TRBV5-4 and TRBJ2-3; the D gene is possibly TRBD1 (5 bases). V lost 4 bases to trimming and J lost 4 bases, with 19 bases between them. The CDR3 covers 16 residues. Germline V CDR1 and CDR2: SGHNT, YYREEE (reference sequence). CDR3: CASSQGGLFRADTQYF. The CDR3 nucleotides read TGTGCCAGCAGCCAGGGCGGCCTATTCCGGGCAGATACGCAGTATTTT.

This CDR3 is CASTTGQLYEQYF. Here the CDR3 DNA reads TGTGCCAGCACCACCGGACAGCTCTACGAGCAGTACTTC. V and J are TRBV3-1 and TRBJ2-4; possibly TRBD1 for D (6 bases). The end of the DNA fits TRBJ2-7 better, so the J call may be wrong. The CDR3 consists of 13 residues. CDR1 is LGHDT and CDR2 is YNNKEL in the germline V gene (reference sequence).

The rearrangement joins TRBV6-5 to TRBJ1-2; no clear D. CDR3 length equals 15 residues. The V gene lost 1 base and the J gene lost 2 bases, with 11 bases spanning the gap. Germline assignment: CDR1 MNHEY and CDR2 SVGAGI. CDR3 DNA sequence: TGTGCCAGCAGTTACTACGAGACGGCGAACTATGGCTACACCTTC. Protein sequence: CASSYYETANYGYTF.

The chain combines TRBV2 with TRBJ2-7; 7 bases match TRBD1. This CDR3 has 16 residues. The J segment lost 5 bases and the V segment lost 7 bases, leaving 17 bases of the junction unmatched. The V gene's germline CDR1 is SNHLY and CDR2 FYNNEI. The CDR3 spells CASTSDREISGHEQYF. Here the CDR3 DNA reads TGTGCCAGCACTTCCGACAGGGAAATTTCAGGGCACGAGCAGTACTTC.

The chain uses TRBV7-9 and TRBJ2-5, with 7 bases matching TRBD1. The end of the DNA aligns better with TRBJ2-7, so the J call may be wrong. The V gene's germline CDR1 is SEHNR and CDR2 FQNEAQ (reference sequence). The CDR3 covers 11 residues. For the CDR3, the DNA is TGTGCCAGCAGCGACAGGGACGAGCAGTACTTC. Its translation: CASSDRDEQYF.

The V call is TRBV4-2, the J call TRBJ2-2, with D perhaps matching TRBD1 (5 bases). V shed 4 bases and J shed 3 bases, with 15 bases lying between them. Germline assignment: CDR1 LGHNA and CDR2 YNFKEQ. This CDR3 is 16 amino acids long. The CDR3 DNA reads TGTGCCAGCAGCCCCGGGCAGGGAAGTCACACCGGGGAGCTGTTTTTT. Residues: CASSPGQGSHTGELFF.

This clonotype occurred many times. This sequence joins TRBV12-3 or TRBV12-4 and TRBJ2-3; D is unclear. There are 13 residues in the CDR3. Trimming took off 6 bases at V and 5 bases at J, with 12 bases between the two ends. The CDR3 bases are TGTGCCAGCAGCATGGATCTAGAAGATACGCAGTATTTT. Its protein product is CASSMDLEDTQYF.

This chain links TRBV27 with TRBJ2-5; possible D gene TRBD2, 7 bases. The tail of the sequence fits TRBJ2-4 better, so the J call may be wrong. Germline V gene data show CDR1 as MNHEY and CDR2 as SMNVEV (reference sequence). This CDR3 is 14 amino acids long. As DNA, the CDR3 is TGTGCCAGCAGTAATAGGGGGGGCAAAAACATTCAGTACTTC. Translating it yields CASSNRGGKNIQYF.

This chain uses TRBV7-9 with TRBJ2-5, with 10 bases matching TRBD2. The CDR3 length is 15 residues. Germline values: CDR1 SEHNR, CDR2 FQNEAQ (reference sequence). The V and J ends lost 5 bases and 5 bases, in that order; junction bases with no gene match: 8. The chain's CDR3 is CASSGLAGVMETQYF. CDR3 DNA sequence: TGTGCCAGCAGCGGTCTAGCGGGAGTAATGGAGACCCAGTACTTC. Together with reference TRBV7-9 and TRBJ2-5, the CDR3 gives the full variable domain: DTGVSQNPRHKITKRGQNVTFRCDPISEHNRLYWYRQTLGQGPEFLTYFQNEAQLEKSRLLSDRFSAERPKGSFSTLEIQRTEQGDSAMYLCASSGLAGVMETQYFGPGTRLLVL.

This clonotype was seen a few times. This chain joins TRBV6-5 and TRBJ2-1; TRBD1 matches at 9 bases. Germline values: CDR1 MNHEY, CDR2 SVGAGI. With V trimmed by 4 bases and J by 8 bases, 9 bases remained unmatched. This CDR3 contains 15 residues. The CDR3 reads CASSSSGQGGYEQFF. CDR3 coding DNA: TGTGCCAGCAGTTCGTCGGGACAGGGAGGTTATGAGCAGTTCTTC.

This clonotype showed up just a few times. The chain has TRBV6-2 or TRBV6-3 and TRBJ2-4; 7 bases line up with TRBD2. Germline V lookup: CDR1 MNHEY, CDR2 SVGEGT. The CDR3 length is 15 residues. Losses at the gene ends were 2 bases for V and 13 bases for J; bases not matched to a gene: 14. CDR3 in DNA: TGTGCCAGCAGTTACCAGGGAATAGTTTCGCGGGAGCAGTACTTC. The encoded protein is CASSYQGIVSREQYF.

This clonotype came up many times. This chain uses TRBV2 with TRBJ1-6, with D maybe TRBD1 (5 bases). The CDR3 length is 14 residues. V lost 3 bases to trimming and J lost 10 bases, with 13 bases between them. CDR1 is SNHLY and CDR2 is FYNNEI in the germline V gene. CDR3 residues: CASSEEAGRSPLHF. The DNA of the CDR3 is TGTGCCAGCAGTGAGGAGGCAGGGAGGTCACCCCTCCACTTT.

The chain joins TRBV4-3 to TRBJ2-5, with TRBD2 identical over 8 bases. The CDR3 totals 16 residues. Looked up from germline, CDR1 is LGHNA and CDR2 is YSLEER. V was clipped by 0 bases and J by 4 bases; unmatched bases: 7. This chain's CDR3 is CASSQEYGRGRETQYF. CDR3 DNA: TGCGCCAGCAGCCAAGAATACGGGAGGGGGAGAGAGACCCAGTACTTC.

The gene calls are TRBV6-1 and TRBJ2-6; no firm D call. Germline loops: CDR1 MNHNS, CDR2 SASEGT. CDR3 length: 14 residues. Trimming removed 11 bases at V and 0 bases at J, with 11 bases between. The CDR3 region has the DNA TGTGCCGTCCACAGTGGCTCTGGGGCCAACGTCCTGACTTTC. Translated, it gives CAVHSGSGANVLTF.

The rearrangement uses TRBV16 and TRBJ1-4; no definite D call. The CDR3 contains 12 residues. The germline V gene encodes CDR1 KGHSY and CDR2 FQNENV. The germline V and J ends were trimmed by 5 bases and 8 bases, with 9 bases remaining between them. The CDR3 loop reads CASSLSNEKLFF. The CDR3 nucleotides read TGTGCCAGCAGCTTATCGAACGAAAAACTGTTTTTT.